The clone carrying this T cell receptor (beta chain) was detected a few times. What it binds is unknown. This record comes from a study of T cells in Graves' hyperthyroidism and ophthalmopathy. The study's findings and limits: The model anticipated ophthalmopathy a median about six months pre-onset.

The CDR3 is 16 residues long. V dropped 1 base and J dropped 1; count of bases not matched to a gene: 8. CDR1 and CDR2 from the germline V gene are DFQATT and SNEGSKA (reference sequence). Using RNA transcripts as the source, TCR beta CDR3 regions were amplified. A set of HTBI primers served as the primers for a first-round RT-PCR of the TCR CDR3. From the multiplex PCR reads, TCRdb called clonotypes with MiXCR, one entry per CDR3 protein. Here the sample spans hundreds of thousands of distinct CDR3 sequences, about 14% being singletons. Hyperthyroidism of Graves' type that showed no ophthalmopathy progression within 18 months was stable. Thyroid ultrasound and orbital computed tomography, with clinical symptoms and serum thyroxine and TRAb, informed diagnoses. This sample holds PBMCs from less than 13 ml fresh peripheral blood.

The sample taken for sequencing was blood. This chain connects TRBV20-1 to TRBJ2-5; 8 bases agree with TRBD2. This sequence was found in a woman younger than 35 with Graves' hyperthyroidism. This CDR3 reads CSARVASGSLQETQYF. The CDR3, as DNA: TGCAGTGCTAGAGTGGCCAGCGGGAGCCTCCAAGAGACCCAGTACTTC.